This T cell receptor (beta chain) was found in a study of identical twins (dated by TCRdb to between 2015 and 2016). Background on the whole study: To test whether fetal clonotypes persist, this study deep-sequenced TCR alpha and beta repertoires from monozygotic twins, from unrelated adults of various ages, and from cord blood. Replicate twin experiments were performed at different times using different library preparation protocols to rule out contamination.

Based on the germline V gene, the CDR1 and CDR2 sequences are SNHLY and FYNNEI. V was cut back by 4 bases and J by 5 bases, leaving a gap of 11 bases between them. The CDR3 runs 13 amino acids, cysteine and phenylalanine included. This entry keeps only the CDR3 DNA: 39 bases, framed from base 1. Library method: 5' RACE. Instrument on record: Illumina HiSeq 2000. Template switching added a universal primer binding site, and the final cDNA carried a unique molecular identifier that allowed TCR cDNA molecules to be counted accurately. Specific primers in the conserved constant-segment region were used to synthesize first-strand cDNA for the TCR alpha and beta chains. To control for contamination, each cDNA library was double barcoded with a SMART-Mk sample barcode plus Illumina barcodes. Two successive PCR steps introduced TruSeq adapter sequences along with Illumina sample barcodes. TCR alpha and beta cDNA libraries were sequenced on the Illumina HiSeq platform with custom primers. On the authors' methods: Unique molecular identifiers were extracted from raw reads with MiGEC, and CDR3 positions were determined with MiXCR. For each individual, recombination models were inferred using an EM algorithm with the repgenHMM and IGoR tools. The analysis of shared clonotypes was done with the tcR package in R, with sharing normalized by the product of cloneset sizes. To study raw recombination free of thymic and clonal selection effects, out-of-frame nonproductive sequences were analyzed. TCRdb redid the processing of the public reads, applying fastp at Q25 and MiXCR, and retained in-frame beta chains. A single entry per CDR3 protein holds the most common genes and DNA from its merged rows. TCRdb's processing, not the study's, gives the V and J calls here. The sample records 750,000 to 950,000 distinct CDR3 sequences, about 12% of which are singletons. The top ten clones comprise about 1.6% of the sample.

Overall results and qualifications from the work: Abundant cord blood beta clonotypes had fewer insertions, young adult naive repertoires showed a similar but weaker trend, and memory repertoires showed no such trend. A weaker excess of twin sharing was found in beta out-of-frame sequences because the signal-to-noise ratio was lowered by fewer shared sequences. Out-of-frame TCR alpha sequences shared between twins showed an excess of low generation-probability sequences compared with coincidental sharing between unrelated individuals. In monozygotic twins, recombination models systematically underestimated out-of-frame TCR alpha sharing, but the models matched the sharing seen between unrelated individuals. Because the same donors could not be followed over many years, the conclusions relied on cross-sectional statistical analysis. Zero-insertion analyses could be partly confounded by invariant T cells such as MAIT and iNKT, although diverse VJ usage argued against such confounding for most clonotypes.

Every donor in the study was a healthy Caucasian. Three pairs of female monozygotic twins, all aged roughly 18 to 29 years, were included in the twin cohort. The RNA used for TCR libraries was isolated from peripheral blood mononuclear cells. Note on this clonotype: Its target antigen remains unknown. No base qualities exist here, and no much larger clone lies one base off it.

This sample also belongs to another study, concerning yellow fever vaccine responses in identical twins. Drawing on the second study: According to the authors, in identical twins the way T cells responded to vaccination appeared partly convergent and partly personalized. The study precisely tracked vaccine-responding T cell clones in identical twins.

The V gene is TRBV2 and the J gene is TRBJ2-5; a confident D gene designation cannot be given. This TCR was recovered from a woman between 18 and 29 years old in good health. The sample consisted of PBMCs. CDR3 loop: CASSGMARETQYF. The DNA sequence reads TGTGCCAGCAGTGGAATGGCGAGGGAGACCCAGTACTTC.